The rows below give T cell receptor beta chains drawn from one sample of a study of blood T cells in healthy people across ages. TCRdb fed the 5' RACE reads into MiXCR, producing one record per CDR3 protein. This repertoire shows around 1,500,000 distinct CDR3 sequences, about 30% found once; its top ten account for approximately 7.7%. The sequencing sample was made of blood. The receptors derive from a woman younger than 45 in good health. Each CDR3 is given with its conserved first and last residue. The order of the fields is clone size, D gene, V gene, J gene, CDR3 protein. D genes are given only for firm matches. Only some rows state a clone size, as once, few, many or a class for expanded clones.

-	-	TRBV5-5	TRBJ2-3	CASRTTSRGARDTQYF
many	TRBD2	TRBV24-1	TRBJ2-7	CATGTSSDEQYF
-	-	TRBV10-3	TRBJ1-1	CAISNRPGVDEAFF
many	-	TRBV19	TRBJ2-4	CASSGLGPNIQYF
-	TRBD1	TRBV7-9	TRBJ1-1	CASSSGQGGEAFF
few	-	TRBV9	TRBJ2-2	CASTTGTGTGDLFF
few	-	TRBV20-1	TRBJ2-3	CSAPPGDQYTDTQYF
many	-	TRBV29-1	TRBJ2-1	CSVEDSDSYNEQFF
few	TRBD1	TRBV7-2	TRBJ2-5	CASSLFEGQETQYF
few	TRBD1	TRBV14	TRBJ2-5	CASSQPRTGRRETQYF
few	TRBD1	TRBV12-3/TRBV12-4	TRBJ1-6	CASSEQGSANSPLHF
few	TRBD2	TRBV6-6	TRBJ2-1	CASKLAGGYNEQFF
-	-	TRBV4-3	TRBJ2-1	CASSLGARGRINEQFF
-	-	TRBV20-1	TRBJ2-7	CSARNRSYEQYF
once	TRBD1	TRBV7-2	TRBJ1-2	CASSLVSTGADYGHTF
-	-	TRBV6-6	TRBJ1-3	CASRRTVSGNTIYF
few	-	TRBV7-8	TRBJ2-7	CASSTTRGGSYEQYF
many	-	TRBV4-3	TRBJ2-3	CASSQDSQSDTQYF
few	TRBD2	TRBV12-3/TRBV12-4	TRBJ2-1	CASSFSSGRTYNEQFF
few	TRBD1	TRBV12-3/TRBV12-4	TRBJ1-1	CASSSSGQGANEAFF
-	-	TRBV12-3/TRBV12-4	TRBJ2-3	CASSDGGASTDTQYF
few	TRBD2	TRBV5-6	TRBJ2-1	CASSFLATSGVYNEQFF
-	-	TRBV12-3/TRBV12-4	TRBJ1-5	CASSTDKYSNQPQHF
few	-	TRBV5-5	TRBJ1-5	CASSLRQGSNQPQHF
-	-	TRBV15	TRBJ2-3	CATSRDRCWTTDTQYF